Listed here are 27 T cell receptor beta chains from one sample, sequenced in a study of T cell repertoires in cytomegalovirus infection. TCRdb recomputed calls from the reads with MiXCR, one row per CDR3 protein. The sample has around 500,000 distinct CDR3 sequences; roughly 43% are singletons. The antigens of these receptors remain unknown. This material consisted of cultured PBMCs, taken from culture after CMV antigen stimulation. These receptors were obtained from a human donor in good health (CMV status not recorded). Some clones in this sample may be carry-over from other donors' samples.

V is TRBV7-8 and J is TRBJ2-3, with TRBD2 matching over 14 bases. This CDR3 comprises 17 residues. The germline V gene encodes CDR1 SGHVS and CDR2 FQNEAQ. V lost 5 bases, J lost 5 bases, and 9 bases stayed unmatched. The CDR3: CASSLRTSGRPGDTQYF. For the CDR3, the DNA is TGTGCCAGCAGCCTGAGGACTAGCGGGAGGCCTGGAGATACGCAGTATTTT.

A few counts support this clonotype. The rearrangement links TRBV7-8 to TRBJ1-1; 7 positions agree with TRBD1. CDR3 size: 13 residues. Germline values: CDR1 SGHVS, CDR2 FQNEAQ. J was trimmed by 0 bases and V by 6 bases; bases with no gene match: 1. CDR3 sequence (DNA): TGTGCCAGCAGAACAGGGGTGAACACTGAAGCTTTCTTT. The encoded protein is CASRTGVNTEAFF.

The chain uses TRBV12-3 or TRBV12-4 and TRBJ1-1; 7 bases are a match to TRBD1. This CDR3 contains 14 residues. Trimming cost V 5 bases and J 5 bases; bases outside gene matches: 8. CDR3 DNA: TGTGCCAGCAGTGGACAGGTTAGAGGGACTGAAGCTTTCTTT. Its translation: CASSGQVRGTEAFF.

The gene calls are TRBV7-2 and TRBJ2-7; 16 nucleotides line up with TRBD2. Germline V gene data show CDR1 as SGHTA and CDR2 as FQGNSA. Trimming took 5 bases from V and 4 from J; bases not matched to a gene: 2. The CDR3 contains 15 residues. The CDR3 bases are TGTGCCAGCAGCCAGGGACTAGCGGGAGGGTACGAGCAGTACTTC. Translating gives CASSQGLAGGYEQYF.

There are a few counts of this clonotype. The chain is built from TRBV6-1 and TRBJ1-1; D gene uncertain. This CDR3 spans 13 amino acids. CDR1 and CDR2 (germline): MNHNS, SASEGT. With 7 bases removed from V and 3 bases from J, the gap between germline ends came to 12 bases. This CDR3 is CASIPSGDTEAFF. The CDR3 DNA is TGTGCCAGCATACCTTCGGGAGACACTGAAGCTTTCTTT.

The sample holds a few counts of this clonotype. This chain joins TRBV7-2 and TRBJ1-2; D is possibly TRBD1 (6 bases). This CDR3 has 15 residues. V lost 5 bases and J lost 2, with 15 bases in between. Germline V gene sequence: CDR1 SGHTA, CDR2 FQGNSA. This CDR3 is CASSPETGKNYGYTF. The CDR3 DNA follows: TGTGCCAGCAGCCCGGAGACAGGAAAAAACTATGGCTACACCTTC. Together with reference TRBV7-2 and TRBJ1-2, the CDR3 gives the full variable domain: GAGVSQSPSNKVTEKGKDVELRCDPISGHTALYWYRQSLGQGLEFLIYFQGNSAPDKSGLPSDRFSAERTGGSVSTLTIQRTQQEDSAVYLCASSPETGKNYGYTFGSGTRLTVV.

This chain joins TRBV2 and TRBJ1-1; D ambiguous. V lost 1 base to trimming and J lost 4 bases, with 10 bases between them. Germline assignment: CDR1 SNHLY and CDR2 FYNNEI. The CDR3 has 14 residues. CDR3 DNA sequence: TGTGCCAGCAGTGAAGTAAGGGTAGGCACTGAAGCTTTCTTT. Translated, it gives CASSEVRVGTEAFF.

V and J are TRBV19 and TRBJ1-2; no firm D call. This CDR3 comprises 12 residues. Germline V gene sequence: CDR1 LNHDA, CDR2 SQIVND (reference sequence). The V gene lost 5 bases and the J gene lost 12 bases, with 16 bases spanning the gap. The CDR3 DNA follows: TGTGCCAGTAGTGGAATAGGAATCTATAACACCTTC. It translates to CASSGIGIYNTF. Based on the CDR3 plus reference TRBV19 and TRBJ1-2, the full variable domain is DGGITQSPKYLFRKEGQNVTLSCEQNLNHDAMYWYRQDPGQGLRLIYYSQIVNDFQKGDIAEGYSVSREKKESFPLTVTSAQKNPTAFYLCASSGIGIYNTFGSGTRLTVV.

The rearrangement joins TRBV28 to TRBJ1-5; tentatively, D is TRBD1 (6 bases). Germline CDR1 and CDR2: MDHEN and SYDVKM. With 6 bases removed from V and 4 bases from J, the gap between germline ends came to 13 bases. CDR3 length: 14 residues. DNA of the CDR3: TGTGCCAGCAGCGCAGGGGCGCGGAATCAGCCCCAGCATTTT. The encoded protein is CASSAGARNQPQHF.

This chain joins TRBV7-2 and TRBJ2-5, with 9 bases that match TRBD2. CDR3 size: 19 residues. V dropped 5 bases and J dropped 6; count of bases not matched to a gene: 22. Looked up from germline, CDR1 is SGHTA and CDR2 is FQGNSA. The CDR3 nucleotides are TGTGCCAGCAGCCGAGTCTGGGTCGTAGCGGGAGTTGGTGCAAAGACCCAGTACTTC. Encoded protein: CASSRVWVVAGVGAKTQYF.

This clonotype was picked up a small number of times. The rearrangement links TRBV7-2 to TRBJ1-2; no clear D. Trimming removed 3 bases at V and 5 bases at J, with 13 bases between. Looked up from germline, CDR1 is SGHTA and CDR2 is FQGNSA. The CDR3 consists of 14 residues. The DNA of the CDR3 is TGTGCCAGCAGCTTGGCAGGCGAAATTTATGGCTACACCTTC. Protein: CASSLAGEIYGYTF. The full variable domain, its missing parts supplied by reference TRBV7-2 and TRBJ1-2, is GAGVSQSPSNKVTEKGKDVELRCDPISGHTALYWYRQSLGQGLEFLIYFQGNSAPDKSGLPSDRFSAERTGGSVSTLTIQRTQQEDSAVYLCASSLAGEIYGYTFGSGTRLTVV.

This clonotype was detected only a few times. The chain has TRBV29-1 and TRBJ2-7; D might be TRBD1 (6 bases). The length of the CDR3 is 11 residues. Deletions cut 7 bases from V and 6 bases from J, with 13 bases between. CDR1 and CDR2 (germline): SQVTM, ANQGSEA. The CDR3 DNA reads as TGCAGCGGTTCCAGGGGTGGCGAGCAGTACTTC. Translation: CSGSRGGEQYF.

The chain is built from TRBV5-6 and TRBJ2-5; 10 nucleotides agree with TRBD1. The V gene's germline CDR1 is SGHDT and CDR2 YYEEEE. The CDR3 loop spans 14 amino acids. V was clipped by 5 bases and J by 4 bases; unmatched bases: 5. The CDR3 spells CASSSGTGVETQYF. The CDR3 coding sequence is TGTGCCAGCAGTTCCGGGACAGGGGTAGAGACCCAGTACTTC.

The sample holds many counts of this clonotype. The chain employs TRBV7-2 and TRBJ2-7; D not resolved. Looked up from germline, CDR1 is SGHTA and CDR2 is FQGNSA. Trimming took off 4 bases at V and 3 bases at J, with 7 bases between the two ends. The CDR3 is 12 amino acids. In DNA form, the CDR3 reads TGTGCCAGCAGCTCCCCCTACTACGAGCAGTACTTC. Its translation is CASSSPYYEQYF.

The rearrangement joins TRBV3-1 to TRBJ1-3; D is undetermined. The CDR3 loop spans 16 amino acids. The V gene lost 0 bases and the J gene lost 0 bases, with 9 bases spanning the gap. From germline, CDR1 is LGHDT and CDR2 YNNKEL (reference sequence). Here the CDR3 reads CASSQDSAGSGNTIYF. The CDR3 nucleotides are TGTGCCAGCAGCCAAGATTCGGCAGGCTCTGGAAACACCATATATTTT.

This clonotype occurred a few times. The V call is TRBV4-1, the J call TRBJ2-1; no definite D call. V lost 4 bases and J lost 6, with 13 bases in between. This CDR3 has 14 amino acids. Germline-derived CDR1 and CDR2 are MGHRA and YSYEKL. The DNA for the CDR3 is TGCGCCAGCAGCCTGAACACACAGAGCAATGAGCAGTTCTTC. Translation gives CASSLNTQSNEQFF.

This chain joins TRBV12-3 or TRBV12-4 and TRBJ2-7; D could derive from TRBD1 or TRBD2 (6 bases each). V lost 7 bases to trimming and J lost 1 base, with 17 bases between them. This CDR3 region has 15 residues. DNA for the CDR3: TGTGCCAGCACCCAAGGTAGGGGGGAATCCTACGAGCAGTACTTC. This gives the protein CASTQGRGESYEQYF.

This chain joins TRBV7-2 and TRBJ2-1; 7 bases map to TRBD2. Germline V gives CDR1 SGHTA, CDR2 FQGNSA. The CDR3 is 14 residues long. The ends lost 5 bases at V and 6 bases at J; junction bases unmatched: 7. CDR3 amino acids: CASSPRLASNEQFF. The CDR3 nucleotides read TGTGCCAGCAGCCCCCGACTAGCCTCCAATGAGCAGTTCTTC. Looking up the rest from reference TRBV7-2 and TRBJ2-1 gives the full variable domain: GAGVSQSPSNKVTEKGKDVELRCDPISGHTALYWYRQSLGQGLEFLIYFQGNSAPDKSGLPSDRFSAERTGGSVSTLTIQRTQQEDSAVYLCASSPRLASNEQFFGPGTRLTVL.

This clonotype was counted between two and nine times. The CDR3 loop reads CATGQGGPIQETQYF. CDR3 nucleotides: TGTGCCACGGGACAGGGAGGGCCAATCCAAGAGACCCAGTACTTC. This chain connects TRBV3-1 to TRBJ2-5; TRBD1 matches at 9 bases. This CDR3 spans 15 amino acids. The germline V gene has CDR1 LGHDT and CDR2 YNNKEL (reference sequence). After removal of 10 bases from V and 1 base from J, the junction contained 10 bases not matched to a gene.

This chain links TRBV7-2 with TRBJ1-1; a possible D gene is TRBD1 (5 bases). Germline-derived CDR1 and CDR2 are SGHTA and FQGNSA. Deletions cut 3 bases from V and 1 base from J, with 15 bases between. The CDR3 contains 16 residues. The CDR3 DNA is TGTGCCAGCAGCTTCATTGGGACGCAGAGGAACACTGAAGCTTTCTTT. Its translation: CASSFIGTQRNTEAFF.

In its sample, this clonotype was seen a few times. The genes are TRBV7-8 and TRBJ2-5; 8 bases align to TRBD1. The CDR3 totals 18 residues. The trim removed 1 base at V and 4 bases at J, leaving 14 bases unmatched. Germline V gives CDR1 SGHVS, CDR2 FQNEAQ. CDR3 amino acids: CASSLERARGRAGETQYF. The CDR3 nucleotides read TGTGCCAGCAGCTTAGAACGGGCCAGGGGGCGGGCGGGAGAGACCCAGTACTTC.

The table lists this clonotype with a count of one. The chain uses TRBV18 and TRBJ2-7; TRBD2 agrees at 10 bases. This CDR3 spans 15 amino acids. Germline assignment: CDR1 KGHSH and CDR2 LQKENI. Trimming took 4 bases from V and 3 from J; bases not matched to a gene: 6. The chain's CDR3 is CASSLPSGSGYEQYF. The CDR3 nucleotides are TGTGCCAGCTCACTTCCTAGCGGGAGTGGCTACGAGCAGTACTTC.

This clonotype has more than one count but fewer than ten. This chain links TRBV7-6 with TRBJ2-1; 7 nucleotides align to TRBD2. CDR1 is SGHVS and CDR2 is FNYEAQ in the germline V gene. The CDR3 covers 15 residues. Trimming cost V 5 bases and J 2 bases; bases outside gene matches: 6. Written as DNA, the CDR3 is TGTGCCAGCAGCCCGGGGGGTGGGACCTACAATGAGCAGTTCTTC. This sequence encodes CASSPGGGTYNEQFF.

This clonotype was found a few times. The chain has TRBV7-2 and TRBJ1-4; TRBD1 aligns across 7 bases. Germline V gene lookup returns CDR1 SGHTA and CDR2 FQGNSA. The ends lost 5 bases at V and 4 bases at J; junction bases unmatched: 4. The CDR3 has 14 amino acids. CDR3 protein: CASSLTGYNEKLFF. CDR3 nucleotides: TGTGCCAGCAGCCTGACAGGGTATAATGAAAAACTGTTTTTT.

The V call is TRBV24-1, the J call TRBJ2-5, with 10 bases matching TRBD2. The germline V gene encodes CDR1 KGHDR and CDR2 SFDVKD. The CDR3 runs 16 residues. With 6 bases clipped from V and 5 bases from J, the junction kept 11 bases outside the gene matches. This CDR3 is CATSSPPLAGIETQYF. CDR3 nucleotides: TGTGCCACCAGTAGCCCTCCACTAGCGGGGATCGAGACCCAGTACTTC.

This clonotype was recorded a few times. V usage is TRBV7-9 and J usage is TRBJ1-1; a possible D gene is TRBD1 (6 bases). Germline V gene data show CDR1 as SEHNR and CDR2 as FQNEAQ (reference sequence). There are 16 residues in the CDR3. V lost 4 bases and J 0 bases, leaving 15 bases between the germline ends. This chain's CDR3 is CASSSTTGTMNTEAFF. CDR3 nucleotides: TGTGCCAGCAGCTCGACGACAGGAACTATGAACACTGAAGCTTTCTTT.

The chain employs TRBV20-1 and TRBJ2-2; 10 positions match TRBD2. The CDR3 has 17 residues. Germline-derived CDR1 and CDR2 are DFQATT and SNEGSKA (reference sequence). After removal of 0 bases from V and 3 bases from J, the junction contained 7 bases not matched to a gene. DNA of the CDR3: TGCAGTGCTAGAGATCTGGCTAGCGGGAGCGACACCGGGGAGCTGTTTTTT. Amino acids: CSARDLASGSDTGELFF.